Sequencing of this TCR beta chain was carried out in a study of blood T cell repertoires in COVID-19. Background on the study: PBMCs, B-cell-depleted T cells, or T cells provided the cDNA or gDNA that made up the material.

V gave up 2 bases and J gave up 4 bases, with 18 bases separating them. The CDR3 runs to 16 residues. From germline, CDR1 is SGHNT and CDR2 YYREEE (reference sequence). Profiled with immunoSEQ multiplex PCR; TCRdb holds only in-frame clones, not every one. The profile shows under 200,000 clones, 84% of them singletons. This receptor was taken from a man aged 40-50 years who had recovered from COVID-19. V usage is TRBV5-4 and J usage is TRBJ1-2; a possible D gene is TRBD1 (6 bases). The sequenced sample consisted of peripheral blood. The CDR3 reads CASSLGGGGATYGYTF. In DNA form, the CDR3 reads TGTGCCAGCAGCTTAGGGGGGGGAGGAGCCACCTATGGCTACACCTTC.